These 16 T cell receptor beta chains were all obtained from the same sample, sequenced in a study of blood T cell repertoires in COVID-19 (dated by TCRdb to about 2020). To prepare the library, the immunoSEQ multiplex PCR assay was applied. The clones in this table, taken by TCRdb from immuneACCESS, are in-frame only. Not every clone is retained; where verified, under half of the shortfall comes from an unresolved V gene, and the cause of the rest is unknown. The sample table records some 100,000 clones; more than 85% of these occur just once. In total, the top ten clones hold 0.97% of the sample. Sequencing was done on a sample of peripheral blood. These receptors were collected from a man in his fifties or sixties with acute or convalescent COVID-19.

This clone was observed a handful of times. J is TRBJ2-7 and V is TRBV28; D is possibly TRBD2 (7 bases). The CDR3 runs 21 residues. Trimming shortened V by 2 bases and J by 1 base, and 30 bases separated the two germline ends. Germline loops: CDR1 MDHEN, CDR2 SYDVKM. Here the CDR3 reads CASSLNLWGGLAARESYEQYF. The CDR3 DNA reads as TGTGCCAGCAGTTTAAACTTGTGGGGGGGCCTAGCGGCTAGGGAATCCTACGAGCAGTACTTC.

DNA of the CDR3: TGTGCCGTGATACAGACAGGACCGTCCTACGAGCAGTACTTC. This codes for CAVIQTGPSYEQYF. The chain employs TRBV28 and TRBJ2-7, with D possibly matching TRBD1 (6 bases). Trimming cost V 11 bases and J 1 base, with 18 bases left between them. The CDR3 runs to 14 residues. Germline V gene lookup returns CDR1 MDHEN and CDR2 SYDVKM.

This rearrangement joins TRBV5-4 to TRBJ2-3, with 9 bases lining up with TRBD2. Germline lookup yields CDR1 SGHNT and CDR2 YYREEE (reference sequence). V lost 5 bases and J lost 0; bases outside the gene matches: 10. The CDR3 extends over 17 amino acids. CDR3 region: CASRSGTSRTSTDTQYF. CDR3 sequence (DNA): TGTGCCAGCAGGTCCGGGACTAGCAGAACTAGCACAGATACGCAGTATTTT.

The chain links TRBV19 to TRBJ2-1; 9 bases are shared with TRBD1. Germline V gene data show CDR1 as LNHDA and CDR2 as SQIVND (reference sequence). V lost 7 bases, J lost 8 bases, and 9 bases stayed unmatched. CDR3 size: 14 residues. The CDR3 sequence: CASTWDRVSDEQFF. The DNA for the CDR3 is TGTGCCAGTACTTGGGACAGGGTGAGCGATGAGCAGTTCTTC.

The V and J genes are TRBV7-7 and TRBJ2-3; perhaps TRBD2 as D (6 bases). Germline V gene data show CDR1 as SSHAT and CDR2 as FNYEAQ (reference sequence). The CDR3 loop spans 21 amino acids. V was clipped by 5 bases and J by 2 bases, with 32 bases between them. In DNA form, the CDR3 reads TGTGCCAGCAGCCTCCGGAGCAGCCAGCCGGGACTTCATACCATCACAGATACGCAGTATTTT. Its translation: CASSLRSSQPGLHTITDTQYF.

This clone was recorded a few times. This rearrangement joins TRBV5-8 to TRBJ2-7, with D perhaps TRBD1 (6 bases). The length of the CDR3 is 13 residues. CDR1 is SGHTS and CDR2 is YDEGEE in the germline V gene. V lost 8 bases, J lost 2 bases, and 14 bases lay in between. In DNA, the CDR3 is TGTGCCAGACAAGGACAGAAAGCCTACGAGCAGTACGTC. Translating gives CARQGQKAYEQYV.

The V and J genes are TRBV3-1 (or the pseudogene TRBV3-2) and TRBJ1-6, with TRBD1 matching 7 bases. The germline CDR1 and CDR2 sequences are LGHDT and YNNKEL (reference sequence). V shed 4 bases and J 7 bases; nucleotides not matched to a gene: 7. The CDR3 length is 15 residues. In DNA form, the CDR3 reads TGTGCCAGCAGCCCCGAGGGACAGACCAATTCACCCCTCCACTTT. Residues: CASSPEGQTNSPLHF.

The V call is TRBV27, the J call TRBJ1-1; TRBD1 might be the D (5 bases). Trimming shortened V by 7 bases and J by 4 bases, and 19 bases separated the two germline ends. This CDR3 has 15 amino acids. Looked up from germline, CDR1 is MNHEY and CDR2 is SMNVEV (reference sequence). DNA of the CDR3: TGTGCCAGCAAATCCTATAGTGGGGGGTTCACTGAAGCTTTCTTT. Translating gives CASKSYSGGFTEAFF.

This chain uses TRBV10-1 with TRBJ2-7, with 12 nucleotides matching TRBD1. This CDR3 spans 15 amino acids. CDR1 and CDR2 (germline): WNHNN, SYGVQD (reference sequence). With V trimmed by 5 bases and J by 7 bases, 9 bases remained unmatched. DNA for the CDR3: TGCGCCAGCAGTTCCCCGGGACAGGGGGCGAGGGAGCAGTACGTC. This translates into CASSSPGQGAREQYV.

The genes are TRBV7-8 and TRBJ1-3; D is perhaps TRBD1 (6 bases). The ends were cut back, 4 bases at V and 2 bases at J, with 12 bases in the middle. Germline V gene sequence: CDR1 SGHVS, CDR2 FQNEAQ. CDR3 size: 15 residues. The CDR3 here is CASSSQGEPGNTIYF. As DNA, the CDR3 is TGTGCCAGCAGCTCACAGGGAGAACCTGGAAACACCATATATTTT.

The V call is TRBV30, the J call TRBJ1-1; 7 positions match TRBD1. The germline gives CDR1 GTSNPN, CDR2 SVGIG (reference sequence). The CDR3 sequence is 14 residues long. The trim removed 1 base at V and 4 bases at J, leaving 6 bases unmatched. CDR3 DNA sequence: TGTGCCTGGAGTGACGGGCAGGGGGGCACTGAAGCTTTCTTT. It specifies CAWSDGQGGTEAFF.

The chain is built from TRBV11-2 and TRBJ2-1; unclear D gene. Germline V CDR1 and CDR2: SGHAT, FQNNGV. The germline V and J ends were trimmed by 6 bases and 8 bases, with 11 bases remaining between them. The CDR3 consists of 12 residues. CDR3 in DNA: TGTGCCAGCAGAAGAGAACTGGATGAGCAGTTCTTC. Encoded protein: CASRRELDEQFF.

The chain couples TRBV19 to TRBJ2-7; 11 bases align to TRBD2. The CDR3 is made up of 14 amino acids. J lost 7 bases, V lost 4 bases, and 6 bases had no gene match. Germline V gives CDR1 LNHDA, CDR2 SQIVND (reference sequence). The CDR3 nucleotides are TGTGCCAGTAGTAGTTCTAGCGGGAGGCGGGAGCAGTACTTC. The encoded protein is CASSSSSGRREQYF.

The rearrangement links TRBV7-2 to TRBJ2-1; TRBD2 agrees at 10 bases. The CDR3 loop spans 15 amino acids. CDR1 is SGHTA, CDR2 FQGNSA, per germline. The V segment lost 4 bases and the J segment 4 bases; nucleotides outside the gene matches: 4. CDR3 nucleotide sequence: TGTGCCAGCAGCTCCTCGGGACTAGCGTACAATGAGCAGTTCTTC. Its protein is CASSSSGLAYNEQFF.

J is TRBJ2-1 and V is TRBV21-1; the listed D gene, TRBD2, was not tested against the DNA. TRBV21-1 constitutes a pseudogene. This CDR3 is 17 amino acids long. The CDR3 region is CASTLRGGPQTYNEQFF. CDR3 sequence (DNA): TGTGCCAGCACCCTCCGGGGGGGACCACAAACCTACAATGAGCAGTTCTTC.

The chain links TRBV5-5 to TRBJ1-4, with 9 bases fitting TRBD1. Trimming removed 5 bases from V and 3 bases from J; junction bases left unmatched: 8. Germline V gene lookup returns CDR1 SGHKS and CDR2 YYEKEE (reference sequence). The CDR3 spans 16 residues. CDR3: CASSPRDRVANEKLFF. For the CDR3, the DNA is TGTGCCAGCAGTCCACGGGACAGGGTAGCTAATGAAAAACTGTTTTTT.